The rows below give T cell receptor beta chains drawn from one sample of a study of T cell repertoires in cytomegalovirus infection. TCRdb reprocessed the reads with MiXCR, giving one entry per CDR3 protein. The sample consists of approximately 730,000 distinct CDR3 sequences, 25% to 35% of them appearing once. These receptors' targets are unknown. The specimen was cultured CD8+ T cells from PBMCs, collected from culture after CMV antigen stimulation. These receptors were obtained from a human donor in good health (CMV status not recorded). Some clones in this sample may be carry-over from other donors' samples. The CDR3 runs from the conserved cysteine through the conserved F or W.

v_call,cdr3_length,cdr3_aa
TRBV12-3/TRBV12-4,18,CASSFQDISGMFLEKLFF
TRBV11-2,13,CASSPGTEEKLFF
TRBV7-6,13,CANSWTGDGELFF
TRBV28,15,CASRALQGGRNGYTF
TRBV6-5,14,CASSYMGNGNTIYF
TRBV7-6,14,CASSLRRDGEKLFF
TRBV6-1,14,CASSTDRGLYEQFF
TRBV28,19,CASSLTLGNEHLIDRRYTF
TRBV20-1,12,CSARGDYYGYTF
TRBV4-2,15,CASSQDYTSAYEQYF
TRBV29-1,12,CSVEGQLYEQYF
TRBV4-3,15,CASSPKSSGANVLTF